This TCR beta chain emerged from a study of human T cells and chemical hapten exposure. Study information: Alopecia universalis, totalis or areata was present in patients who were mostly female.

Only a few counts were recorded for this clonotype. The time point: pre-sensitization, week 0. The treatment denotes: therapeutic diphenylcyclopropenone sensitization with weekly scalp DPC. TCRdb recomputed calls from the RACE reads with MiXCR, one row per CDR3 protein. The sample consists of around 250,000 distinct CDR3 sequences, roughly 8.9% of them appearing once. Trimming at V came to 4 bases and at J to 11 bases, leaving 8 bases not matched to a gene. The CDR3 is 13 amino acids. Germline V CDR1 and CDR2: MDHEN, SYDVKM. The specimen comprised whole blood, sampled in connection with sensitization to the hapten diphenylcyclopropenone (DPC). This rearrangement joins TRBV28 to TRBJ1-2; 9 bases match TRBD1. This TCR was recovered from a woman aged 40 to 49 with alopecia areata. Some clones in this sample may be carry-over from other donors' samples. This CDR3 reads CASSSGQGLGYTF. For the CDR3, the DNA is TGTGCCAGCAGTTCAGGACAGGGGTTAGGATACACCTTC.